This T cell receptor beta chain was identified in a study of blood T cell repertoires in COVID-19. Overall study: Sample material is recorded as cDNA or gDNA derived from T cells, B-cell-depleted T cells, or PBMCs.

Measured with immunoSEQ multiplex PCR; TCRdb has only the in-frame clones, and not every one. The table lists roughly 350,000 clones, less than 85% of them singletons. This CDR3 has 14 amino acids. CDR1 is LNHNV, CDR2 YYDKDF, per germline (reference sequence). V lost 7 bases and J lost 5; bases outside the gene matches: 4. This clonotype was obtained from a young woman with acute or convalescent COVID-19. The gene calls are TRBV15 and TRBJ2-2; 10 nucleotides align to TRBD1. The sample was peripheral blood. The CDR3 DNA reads TGTGCCACCACCTGGGACAGGGGAACCGGGGAGCTGTTTTTT. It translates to CATTWDRGTGELFF.